This TCR beta chain was retrieved from a study of a mutant IDH1 vaccine in newly diagnosed glioma. The wider study: Earlier care involved radiotherapy, temozolomide, or both, and the majority received both.

The time point denotes: week 47, end of study. Mutant IDH1 20-mer peptide, at 300 ug, made up each vaccine dose, with topical imiquimod. New WHO grade 3 or 4 astrocytomas that were IDH1-mutant and ATRX-lost had been found in donors. Germline assignment: CDR1 SGHVS and CDR2 FNYEAQ. This CDR3 has 14 residues. Details on this clone: Its antigen remains unidentified. The junction departs from germline at one end; a sequencing error may be responsible.

TCRdb keeps only in-frame clones here, not all; method: immunoSEQ multiplex PCR. The sample carries over 45,000 clones, less than 80% recorded once. The sample was PBMCs, taken from a glioma patient whose treatment included an IDH1 peptide vaccine. This sequence originates from a man in his fifties or sixties with glioma. The rearrangement links TRBV7-6 to TRBJ2-1; TRBD1 matches at 9 bases. The CDR3 DNA reads TGTGCCGGCAGCGTCGGACAGGGGAGGAATGAGCAGTTCTTC. It is translated as CAGSVGQGRNEQFF.